These 14 T cell receptor beta chains were all obtained from the same sample, sequenced in a study of OX40 agonist ivuxolimab in advanced cancers. Generated by immunoSEQ multiplex PCR, the TCRdb table keeps only in-frame clones and is missing some. The table shows more than 65,000 clones, with roughly 86% occurring only once. The sample here was CD4+ or CD8+ T cells sorted from blood, taken in a trial of the OX40 agonist ivuxolimab. The receptors originated from an adult with an advanced solid tumor such as melanoma, head and neck, liver or kidney cancer.

The chain employs TRBV19 and TRBJ1-4, with unresolved D. Trimming took 0 bases from V and 11 from J, leaving 10 bases between them. This CDR3 is 13 amino acids long. Germline CDR1 and CDR2: LNHDA and SQIVND (reference sequence). CDR3 amino acids: CASSIDLKGKLFF. Written as DNA, the CDR3 is TGTGCCAGTAGTATAGATCTCAAAGGGAAACTGTTTTTT.

This clone was seen only a few times. V usage is TRBV6-5 and J usage is TRBJ2-7, with D perhaps TRBD2 (7 bases). Trimming shortened V by 7 bases and J by 9 bases, and 16 bases separated the two germline ends. Germline CDR1 MNHEY, CDR2 SVGAGI. There are 12 residues in the CDR3. This chain's CDR3 is CASTTERGGQYF. The CDR3 DNA reads TGTGCCAGCACGACCGAAAGGGGGGGGCAGTACTTC.

Note on this clone: Its ends do not fully match the called genes, so a read error is possible. The chain employs TRBV14 and TRBJ2-5; 8 bases map to TRBD1. The CDR3 has 14 residues. Germline CDR1 SGHDN, CDR2 FVKESK. DNA for the CDR3: TGTGCCAGCGGCCAGGGGGCGCGGTCAGAGACCCAGTACTTC. It encodes CASGQGARSETQYF.

This chain connects TRBV10-3 to TRBJ1-5, with a weak D call TRBD1 (5 bases). Germline CDR1 ENHRY, CDR2 SYGVKD. V was clipped by 0 bases and J by 0 bases, with 15 bases between them. This CDR3 region has 18 residues. CDR3 coding DNA: TGTGCCATCAGTGAGTCGGAGTGGGGGGGTTATAGCAATCAGCCCCAGCATTTT. Protein: CAISESEWGGYSNQPQHF.

J is TRBJ1-1 and V is TRBV7-9; D possibly corresponds to TRBD1 (5 bases). CDR3 length equals 15 residues. The V gene lost 5 bases and the J gene lost 5 bases, with 18 bases spanning the gap. The V gene's germline CDR1 is SEHNR and CDR2 FQNEAQ (reference sequence). The CDR3 sequence: CASSPMGTRGTEAFF. The CDR3 nucleotides read TGTGCCAGCAGCCCCATGGGGACCAGAGGGACTGAAGCTTTCTTT. The whole variable domain, filled in from reference TRBV7-9 and TRBJ1-1, reads DTGVSQNPRHKITKRGQNVTFRCDPISEHNRLYWYRQTLGQGPEFLTYFQNEAQLEKSRLLSDRFSAERPKGSFSTLEIQRTEQGDSAMYLCASSPMGTRGTEAFFGQGTRLTVV.

This chain connects TRBV5-5 to TRBJ1-5; tentative D call: TRBD1 (6 bases). Germline lookup yields CDR1 SGHKS and CDR2 YYEKEE (reference sequence). Trimming stripped 6 bases from V and 0 bases from J, with 10 bases between. The CDR3 is 14 residues long. The DNA for the CDR3 is TGTGCCAGCAAGACAGGCTATAGCAATCAGCCCCAGCATTTT. This encodes CASKTGYSNQPQHF.

The chain employs TRBV11-2 and TRBJ2-5; D is unclear. Germline V gene sequence: CDR1 SGHAT, CDR2 FQNNGV. This CDR3 region has 13 residues. Deletions cut 5 bases from V and 8 bases from J, with 15 bases between. The CDR3 DNA reads TGTGCCAGCAGCCCCGGACCCCCAGTTACCCAGTACTTC. Translated, it gives CASSPGPPVTQYF.

This clone was found a few times. The CDR3, as DNA: TGTGCCAGCAGCCCCACAGGGAGATCACCCCTCCACTTT. Its protein is CASSPTGRSPLHF. The rearrangement joins TRBV13 to TRBJ1-6, with a possible D match to TRBD1 (6 bases). V was cut by 5 bases and J by 10 bases, with 12 bases left in between. Germline loops: CDR1 PRHDT, CDR2 FYEKMQ (reference sequence). The CDR3 consists of 13 residues.

This clone was seen a handful of times. This sample includes further DNA sequences coding for the same CDR3. This chain links TRBV19 with TRBJ1-5; 9 bases agree with TRBD1. The CDR3 is 14 residues long. Trimming took 4 bases from V and 4 from J; bases not matched to a gene: 2. Germline V gene lookup returns CDR1 LNHDA and CDR2 SQIVND (reference sequence). For the CDR3, the DNA is TGTGCCAGTAGTACCGGACAGGGGAATCAGCCCCAGCATTTT. It yields the protein CASSTGQGNQPQHF.

This sequence joins TRBV5-1 and TRBJ2-2; D might be TRBD1 or TRBD2, each matching 5 bases. V was pared by 3 bases and J by 4 bases, with 16 bases between. This CDR3 spans 16 amino acids. Germline CDR1 SGHRS, CDR2 YFSETQ. The DNA for the CDR3 is TGCGCCAGCAGCTCTGGGACGGGATCGAGCACCGGGGAGCTGTTTTTT. It yields the protein CASSSGTGSSTGELFF.

The V and J genes are TRBV19 and TRBJ2-5, with D uncertain. Germline V CDR1 and CDR2: LNHDA, SQIVND (reference sequence). The CDR3 is 13 amino acids. Deletions cut 3 bases from V and 2 bases from J, with 7 bases between. This CDR3 is CASSMAVQETQYF. DNA for the CDR3: TGTGCCAGTAGTATGGCTGTTCAAGAGACCCAGTACTTC. Supplemented by reference TRBV19 and TRBJ2-5, the full variable domain reads DGGITQSPKYLFRKEGQNVTLSCEQNLNHDAMYWYRQDPGQGLRLIYYSQIVNDFQKGDIAEGYSVSREKKESFPLTVTSAQKNPTAFYLCASSMAVQETQYFGPGTRLLVL.

The chain has TRBV7-2 and TRBJ2-3; maybe TRBD2 (5 bases). V shed 5 bases and J shed 5 bases, with 17 bases lying between them. Germline values: CDR1 SGHTA, CDR2 FQGNSA. The CDR3 covers 15 residues. CDR3 nucleotides: TGTGCCAGCAGCCCACGCTTGGGGAGCGGAGATACGCAGTATTTT. Translated: CASSPRLGSGDTQYF. Full variable domain (outside the CDR3, taken from reference TRBV7-2 and TRBJ2-3): GAGVSQSPSNKVTEKGKDVELRCDPISGHTALYWYRQSLGQGLEFLIYFQGNSAPDKSGLPSDRFSAERTGGSVSTLTIQRTQQEDSAVYLCASSPRLGSGDTQYFGPGTRLTVL.

The chain uses TRBV10-1 and TRBJ2-7; D not certain. The germline V and J ends were trimmed by 3 bases and 0 bases, with 9 bases remaining between them. Germline V gene data show CDR1 as WNHNN and CDR2 as SYGVQD (reference sequence). The CDR3 spans 14 residues. The CDR3 loop is CASSDSGSSYEQYF. The CDR3 nucleotides are TGCGCCAGCAGTGATTCGGGCAGCTCCTACGAGCAGTACTTC.

The chain recombines TRBV19 with TRBJ1-4, with a weak D call TRBD1 (5 bases). Looked up from germline, CDR1 is LNHDA and CDR2 is SQIVND (reference sequence). V was shortened by 9 bases and J by 8 bases, with 13 bases between the two germline ends. This CDR3 spans 12 amino acids. This CDR3 reads CASRDRGEKLFF. The CDR3 coding sequence is TGTGCCAGCCGGGACCGGGGGGAAAAACTGTTTTTT.